What follows are 28 T cell receptor beta chains derived from one specimen sequenced in a study of blood T cell dynamics during melanoma immunotherapy. Time point given: pre-treatment baseline. The repertoire was sequenced with immunoSEQ multiplex PCR; TCRdb's copy has only in-frame clones and lacks some. Counted here are some 9,300 clones, 85% to 90% occurring once; the ten biggest clones make up roughly 32%. Source: blood, taken from a patient treated with checkpoint blockade. Receptors were obtained from a human donor with melanoma.

This clone was detected only once. The chain carries TRBV28 and TRBJ1-4; TRBD1 matches 7 bases. V dropped 5 bases and J dropped 8; count of bases not matched to a gene: 8. CDR3 length: 14 residues. CDR1 is MDHEN, CDR2 SYDVKM, per germline. The CDR3 sequence is CASSQPQGSEKLFF. The CDR3 nucleotides read TGTGCCAGCAGTCAGCCACAGGGGTCGGAAAAACTGTTTTTT.

The rearrangement links TRBV28 to TRBJ1-5, with D tentatively TRBD1 (5 bases). V was cut by 5 bases and J by 10 bases, with 15 bases left in between. Germline assignment: CDR1 MDHEN and CDR2 SYDVKM. This CDR3 is built from 13 residues. The CDR3 here is CASSPPGPRPQHF. For the CDR3, the DNA is TGTGCCAGCAGTCCCCCGGGGCCCCGTCCCCAGCATTTT. The full variable domain, rest sourced from reference TRBV28 and TRBJ1-5, is DVKVTQSSRYLVKRTGEKVFLECVQDMDHENMFWYRQDPGLGLRLIYFSYDVKMKEKGDIPEGYSVSREKKERFSLILESASTNQTSMYLCASSPPGPRPQHFGDGTRLSIL.

The J gene is TRBJ2-7, the V gene TRBV9; 7 positions agree with TRBD1. The CDR3 spans 15 residues. Germline lookup yields CDR1 SGDLS and CDR2 YYNGEE. The V and J ends lost 3 bases and 2 bases, in that order; junction bases with no gene match: 8. The CDR3 loop reads CASSAPQGLAYEQYF. The CDR3 nucleotides read TGTGCCAGCAGCGCTCCACAGGGGCTGGCCTACGAGCAGTACTTC.

The gene calls are TRBV7-8 and TRBJ2-7; weak D call: TRBD2 (7 bases). The V end was cut by 5 bases, the J end by 2 bases, with 19 bases between. The CDR3 has 16 amino acids. Looked up from germline, CDR1 is SGHVS and CDR2 is FQNEAQ. The CDR3 loop reads CASSGLASGQPYEQYF. The CDR3 DNA is TGTGCCAGCAGCGGCCTCGCTAGCGGACAGCCCTACGAGCAGTACTTC. Looking up the rest from reference TRBV7-8 and TRBJ2-7 gives the full variable domain: GAGVSQSPRYKVAKRGQDVALRCDPISGHVSLFWYQQALGQGPEFLTYFQNEAQLDKSGLPSDRFFAERPEGSVSTLKIQRTQQEDSAVYLCASSGLASGQPYEQYFGPGTRLTVT.

This rearrangement joins TRBV21-1 to TRBJ2-5; the D call TRBD1 from the table was never checked on the DNA. TRBV21-1 is an annotated pseudogene. This CDR3 contains 15 residues. CDR3 sequence: CASSKGQGRQETQYF. The CDR3 DNA reads as TGTGCCAGCAGCAAGGGGCAGGGGAGACAAGAGACCCAGTACTTC.

The rearrangement joins TRBV27 to TRBJ2-1, with 11 bases fitting TRBD2. Unmatched junction bases numbered 5, after V lost 1 base and J lost 0 bases. Germline V gene data show CDR1 as MNHEY and CDR2 as SMNVEV (reference sequence). The CDR3 sequence is 18 residues long. The CDR3 reads CASSLLGLAASSYNEQFF. The CDR3 region has the DNA TGTGCCAGCAGTTTATTGGGACTAGCGGCCTCCTCCTACAATGAGCAGTTCTTC.

This clone was seen only a few times. The J gene is TRBJ2-7, the V gene TRBV4-2; 13 positions match TRBD2. In germline, CDR1 is LGHNA, CDR2 YNFKEQ. This CDR3 is built from 18 residues. With V trimmed by 5 bases and J by 0 bases, 10 bases remained unmatched. The DNA for the CDR3 is TGTGCCAGCAGCGTATACGGGGGGACTAGCGGGACCTCCTACGAGCAGTACTTC. It translates to CASSVYGGTSGTSYEQYF.

The chain employs TRBV6-1 and TRBJ2-6, with a weak D call TRBD2 (6 bases). In germline, CDR1 is MNHNS, CDR2 SASEGT. Trimming removed 6 bases from V and 4 bases from J, with 13 bases in between. This CDR3 has 15 amino acids. CDR3 loop: CASRARGDGANVLTF. The CDR3 nucleotides read TGTGCCAGCAGGGCCCGCGGGGACGGGGCCAACGTCCTGACTTTC.

The rearrangement joins TRBV19 to TRBJ2-4, with D possibly being TRBD2 (5 bases). Germline CDR1 and CDR2: LNHDA and SQIVND (reference sequence). This CDR3 region has 14 residues. V lost 9 bases and J lost 1, with 13 bases in between. The CDR3 DNA reads TGTGCCAGCCGTCGGGATATCGCCAAAAACATTCAGTACTTC. This gives the protein CASRRDIAKNIQYF.

The J gene is TRBJ2-5, the V gene TRBV14; no definite D call. The germline V gene has CDR1 SGHDN and CDR2 FVKESK. Trimming took 2 bases from V and 5 from J, leaving 9 bases between them. The CDR3 has 13 amino acids. CDR3 loop: CASSQRPRETQYF. The CDR3 DNA reads as TGTGCCAGCAGCCAACGCCCCCGCGAGACCCAGTACTTC.

This sequence joins TRBV28 and TRBJ1-5, with D unclear. Germline V gives CDR1 MDHEN, CDR2 SYDVKM. The V and J ends lost 5 bases and 3 bases respectively, with 8 bases between them. The CDR3 runs 13 residues. The CDR3 loop reads CASSINFNQPQHF. CDR3 nucleotide sequence: TGTGCCAGCAGTATAAATTTCAATCAGCCCCAGCATTTT.

This chain joins TRBV18 and TRBJ2-7; TRBD2 might be the D (6 bases). This CDR3 is 15 amino acids long. Trimming stripped 2 bases from V and 3 bases from J, with 14 bases between. In germline, CDR1 is KGHSH, CDR2 LQKENI. CDR3 in amino acids: CASSPTWRADYEQYF. CDR3 sequence (DNA): TGTGCCAGCTCACCAACCTGGAGGGCCGACTACGAGCAGTACTTC.

The V call is TRBV28, the J call TRBJ1-2, with 10 bases matching TRBD1. V dropped 6 bases and J dropped 3; count of bases not matched to a gene: 4. Germline V lookup: CDR1 MDHEN, CDR2 SYDVKM. The CDR3 length is 14 residues. The CDR3, as DNA: TGTGCCAGCAGCGCCGGGACAGGGGACTATGGCTACACCTTC. It codes for CASSAGTGDYGYTF.

The rearrangement uses TRBV29-1 and TRBJ2-1; 13 bases map to TRBD2. The CDR3 totals 16 residues. CDR1 is SQVTM and CDR2 is ANQGSEA in the germline V gene. The trim removed 7 bases at V and 1 base at J, leaving 7 bases unmatched. CDR3: CSDTSGRAGSYNEQFF. The CDR3 DNA reads TGCAGCGACACTAGCGGGAGGGCCGGGTCCTACAATGAGCAGTTCTTC.

This clone was found once. This chain uses TRBV10-3 with TRBJ2-2, with D uncertain. The germline V gene has CDR1 ENHRY and CDR2 SYGVKD. V was shortened by 2 bases and J by 0 bases, with 10 bases between the two germline ends. This CDR3 is 16 amino acids long. CDR3 DNA sequence: TGTGCCATCAGTGAGCCCCGACGGGCGAACACCGGGGAGCTGTTTTTT. Its protein product is CAISEPRRANTGELFF.

The CDR3 sequence: CASSVYGGTSGTSYEQYF. In nucleotides, the CDR3 is TGTGCCAGCAGCGTATACGGGGGGACTAGCGGGACCTCCTACGAGCAGTACTTC. The V gene is TRBV14, the J gene TRBJ2-7; 13 nucleotides line up with TRBD2. J lost 0 bases, V lost 5 bases, and 10 bases had no gene match. The germline CDR1 and CDR2 sequences are SGHDN and FVKESK. The CDR3 contains 18 residues. Variable domain in full (rest from reference TRBV14 and TRBJ2-7): EAGVTQFPSHSVIEKGQTVTLRCDPISGHDNLYWYRRVMGKEIKFLLHFVKESKQDESGMPNNRFLAERTGGTYSTLKVQPAELEDSGVYFCASSVYGGTSGTSYEQYFGPGTRLTVT.

The chain recombines TRBV7-9 with TRBJ2-5, with D perhaps TRBD1 or TRBD2 (7 bases each). TRBJ2-7 matches the DNA end more closely, so the J call is doubtful. The CDR3 has 15 residues. Germline CDR1 reads SEHNR; CDR2 reads FQNEAQ (reference sequence). The CDR3 is CASSPRGGVWYEQYF. The CDR3 DNA follows: TGTGCCAGCAGCCCCAGGGGGGGAGTCTGGTACGAGCAGTACTTC.

The chain is built from TRBV6-6 and TRBJ1-1; D gene ambiguous. The CDR3 runs to 13 residues. V was pared by 1 base and J by 1 base, with 4 bases between. Germline values: CDR1 MNHNY, CDR2 SVGAGI (reference sequence). CDR3 region: CASSYWENTEAFF. The CDR3 DNA sequence: TGTGCCAGCAGTTACTGGGAGAACACTGAAGCTTTCTTT.

The rearrangement links TRBV10-3 to TRBJ2-3; D may correspond to TRBD1 or TRBD2 (5 bases each). The CDR3 covers 15 residues. Germline CDR1 ENHRY, CDR2 SYGVKD. V was pared by 0 bases and J by 1 base, with 8 bases between. CDR3 DNA: TGTGCCATCAGTGAGTCGGGGCGGGGCACAGATACGCAGTATTTT. It yields the protein CAISESGRGTDTQYF.

The chain couples TRBV19 to TRBJ1-1; D gene uncertain. Germline CDR1 and CDR2: LNHDA and SQIVND (reference sequence). This CDR3 comprises 15 residues. Trimming shortened V by 1 base and J by 11 bases, and 20 bases separated the two germline ends. The CDR3 nucleotides read TGTGCCAGTAGTATAGGACGGGTACTTGGAAGTGGTGCTTTCTTT. Its translation: CASSIGRVLGSGAFF.

The chain uses TRBV7-2 and TRBJ2-7; the match to TRBD2 covers 8 bases. Per germline, CDR1 SGHTA and CDR2 FQGNSA. This CDR3 spans 18 amino acids. V lost 5 bases, J lost 1 base, and 16 bases stayed unmatched. DNA for the CDR3: TGTGCCAGCAGCCAGCGGGGGCAGCTTCCTACCCAGTCCTACGAGCAGTACTTC. Amino acid sequence: CASSQRGQLPTQSYEQYF.

V and J are TRBV9 and TRBJ1-3; D remains ambiguous. Germline lookup yields CDR1 SGDLS and CDR2 YYNGEE. The CDR3 consists of 15 residues. Trimming removed 4 bases from V and 2 bases from J, with 13 bases in between. CDR3 residues: CASSPGVQAGNTIYF. In nucleotides, the CDR3 is TGTGCCAGCAGCCCTGGCGTCCAGGCTGGAAACACCATATATTTT.

The chain has TRBV28 and TRBJ2-7, with 8 bases matching TRBD2. The trim removed 2 bases at V and 6 bases at J, leaving 6 bases unmatched. The CDR3 extends over 14 amino acids. Germline CDR1 and CDR2: MDHEN and SYDVKM. CDR3 amino acids: CASSLTGTRGEQYF. CDR3 nucleotide sequence: TGTGCCAGCAGTTTAACCGGGACTAGAGGCGAGCAGTACTTC.

The genes are TRBV2 and TRBJ2-2, with D perhaps TRBD2 (6 bases). Trimming cost V 5 bases and J 6 bases, with 7 bases left between them. The CDR3 contains 12 residues. Germline CDR1 is SNHLY and CDR2 is FYNNEI. CDR3 amino acids: CASSWGAGELFF. CDR3 bases: TGTGCCAGCAGTTGGGGGGCCGGGGAGCTGTTTTTT.

The J gene is TRBJ2-1, the V gene TRBV27; D could derive from TRBD1 or TRBD2 (5 bases each). The V end lost 1 base, the J end lost 8 bases, and 6 bases lay between the germline ends. Germline V gene data show CDR1 as MNHEY and CDR2 as SMNVEV (reference sequence). The CDR3 has 12 residues. The CDR3 loop is CASSLLGDEQFF. CDR3 bases: TGTGCCAGCAGTTTATTGGGGGATGAGCAGTTCTTC.

The chain combines TRBV11-2 with TRBJ2-7; D is unclear. The germline V and J ends were trimmed by 8 bases and 0 bases, with 14 bases remaining between them. The CDR3 sequence is 14 residues long. Germline values: CDR1 SGHAT, CDR2 FQNNGV. The DNA for the CDR3 is TGTGCCAGCGGCCGCTACATGGACTCCTACGAGCAGTACTTC. It specifies CASGRYMDSYEQYF.

This chain uses TRBV5-8 with TRBJ2-1; 7 bases agree with TRBD2. The junction had 10 bases not matched to a gene; V was cut back by 7 bases and J by 6 bases. The CDR3 loop spans 14 amino acids. Germline CDR1 and CDR2: SGHTS and YDEGEE. CDR3 nucleotides: TGTGCCAGCGGCGGGGGTAGAGGGGCCAATGAGCAGTTCTTC. Its translation is CASGGGRGANEQFF. The full variable domain, rest sourced from reference TRBV5-8 and TRBJ2-1, is EAGVTQSPTHLIKTRGQQATLRCSPISGHTSVYWYQQALGLGLQFLLWYDEGEERNRGNFPPRFSGRQFPNYSSELNVNALELEDSALYLCASGGGRGANEQFFGPGTRLTVL.

The chain is built from TRBV11-2 and TRBJ1-1, with D unclear. V was pared by 5 bases and J by 8 bases, with 18 bases between. This CDR3 comprises 14 residues. Germline values: CDR1 SGHAT, CDR2 FQNNGV. CDR3 amino acids: CASSPRASEREAFF. The DNA for the CDR3 is TGTGCCAGCAGCCCTCGGGCATCGGAACGGGAAGCTTTCTTT. Together with reference TRBV11-2 and TRBJ1-1, the CDR3 gives the full variable domain: EAGVAQSPRYKIIEKRQSVAFWCNPISGHATLYWYQQILGQGPKLLIQFQNNGVVDDSQLPKDRFSAERLKGVDSTLKIQPAKLEDSAVYLCASSPRASEREAFFGQGTRLTVV.